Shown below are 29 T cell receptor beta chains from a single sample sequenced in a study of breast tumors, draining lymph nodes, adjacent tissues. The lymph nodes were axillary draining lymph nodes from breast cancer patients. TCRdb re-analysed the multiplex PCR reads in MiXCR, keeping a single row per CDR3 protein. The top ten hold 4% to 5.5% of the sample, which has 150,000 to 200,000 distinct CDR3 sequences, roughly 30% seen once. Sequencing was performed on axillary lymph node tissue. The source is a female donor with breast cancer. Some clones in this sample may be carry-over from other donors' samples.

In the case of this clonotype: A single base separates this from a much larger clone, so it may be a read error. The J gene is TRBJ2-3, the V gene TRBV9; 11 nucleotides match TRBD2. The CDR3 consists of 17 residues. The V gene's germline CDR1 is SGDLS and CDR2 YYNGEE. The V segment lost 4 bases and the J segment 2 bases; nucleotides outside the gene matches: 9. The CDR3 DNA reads TGTGCCAGCAGCCTAAACCCGGGACTAGCGGACACAGATACGCAGTATTTT. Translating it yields CASSLNPGLADTDTQYF.

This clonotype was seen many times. DNA of the CDR3: TGTGCCATCAGTGGACGGGAGAGGTCGGTCTCCTACGAGCAGTACTTC. Its protein product is CAISGRERSVSYEQYF. V and J are TRBV10-3 and TRBJ2-7; D perhaps matches TRBD2 (6 bases). This CDR3 is built from 16 residues. The V gene lost 4 bases and the J gene lost 0 bases, with 16 bases spanning the gap. The germline V gene encodes CDR1 ENHRY and CDR2 SYGVKD.

The CDR3 coding sequence is TGTGCCAGCAGCTTAGACCAGGGGATGGCGGGGAGAAAACTGTTTTTT. Translated, it gives CASSLDQGMAGRKLFF. The chain recombines TRBV11-2 with TRBJ1-4, with a tentative D call TRBD1 (6 bases). CDR3 size: 16 residues. V shed 0 bases and J shed 10 bases, with 18 bases lying between them. Germline V gives CDR1 SGHAT, CDR2 FQNNGV.

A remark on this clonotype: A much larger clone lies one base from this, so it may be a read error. CDR3 DNA sequence: TGTGCCAGCAGTCCGAACCACAGGGCGGCTGGCTACACCTTC. Protein product: CASSPNHRAAGYTF. This chain uses TRBV12-3 or TRBV12-4 with TRBJ1-2; TRBD1 is a possible D gene (6 bases). The CDR3 totals 14 residues. Trimming stripped 5 bases from V and 7 bases from J, with 17 bases between.

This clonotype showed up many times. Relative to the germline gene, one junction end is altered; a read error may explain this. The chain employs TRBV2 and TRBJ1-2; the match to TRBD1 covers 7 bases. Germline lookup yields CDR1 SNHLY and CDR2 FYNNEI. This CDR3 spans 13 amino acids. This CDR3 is CASSEGQNYGYTF. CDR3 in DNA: TGTGCCAGCAGTGAGGGACAGAACTATGGCTATACCTTC.

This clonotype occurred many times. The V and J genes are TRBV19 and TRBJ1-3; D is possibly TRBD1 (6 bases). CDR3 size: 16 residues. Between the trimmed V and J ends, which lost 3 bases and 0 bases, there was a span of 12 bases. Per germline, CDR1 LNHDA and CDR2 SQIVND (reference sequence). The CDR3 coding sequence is TGTGCCAGTAGTATGAAGGACAGTTCCTCTGGAAACACCATATATTTT. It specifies CASSMKDSSSGNTIYF. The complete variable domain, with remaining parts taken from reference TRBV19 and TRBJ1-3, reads DGGITQSPKYLFRKEGQNVTLSCEQNLNHDAMYWYRQDPGQGLRLIYYSQIVNDFQKGDIAEGYSVSREKKESFPLTVTSAQKNPTAFYLCASSMKDSSSGNTIYFGEGSWLTVV.

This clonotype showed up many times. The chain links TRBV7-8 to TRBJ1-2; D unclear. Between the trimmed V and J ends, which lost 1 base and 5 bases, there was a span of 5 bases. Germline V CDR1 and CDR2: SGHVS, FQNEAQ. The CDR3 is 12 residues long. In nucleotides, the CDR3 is TGTGCCAGCAGCTTAGAACAATATGGCTACACCTTC. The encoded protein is CASSLEQYGYTF.

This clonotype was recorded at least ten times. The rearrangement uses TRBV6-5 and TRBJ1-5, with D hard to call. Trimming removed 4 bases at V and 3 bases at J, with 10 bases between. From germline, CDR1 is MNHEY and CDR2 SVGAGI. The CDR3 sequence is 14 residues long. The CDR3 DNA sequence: TGTGCCAGCAGTTCGGTCAGTGACAATCAGCCCCAGCATTTT. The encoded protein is CASSSVSDNQPQHF.

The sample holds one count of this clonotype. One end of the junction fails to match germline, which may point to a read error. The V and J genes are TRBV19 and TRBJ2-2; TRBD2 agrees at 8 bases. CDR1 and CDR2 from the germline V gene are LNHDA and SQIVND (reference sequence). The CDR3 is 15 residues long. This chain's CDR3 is CASSIPGGGTGELVF. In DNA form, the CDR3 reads TGTGCCAGTAGTATCCCGGGGGGGGGCACCGGGGAGCTGGTTTTT.

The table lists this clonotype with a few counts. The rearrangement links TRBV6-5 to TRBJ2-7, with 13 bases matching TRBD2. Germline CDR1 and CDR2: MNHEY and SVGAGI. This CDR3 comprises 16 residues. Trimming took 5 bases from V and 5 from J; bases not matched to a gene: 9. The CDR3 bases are TGTGCCAGCAGTCCCCTTGGGACTAGCGGGAAAGACGAGCAGTACTTC. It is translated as CASSPLGTSGKDEQYF.

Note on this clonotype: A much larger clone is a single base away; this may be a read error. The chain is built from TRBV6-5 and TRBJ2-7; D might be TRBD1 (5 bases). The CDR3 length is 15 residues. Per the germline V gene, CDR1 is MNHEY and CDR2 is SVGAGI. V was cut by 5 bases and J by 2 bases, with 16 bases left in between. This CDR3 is CASSHRQTPPYEQYF. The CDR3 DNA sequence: TGTGCCAGCAGTCACAGGCAGACTCCCCCCTACGAGCAGTACTTC.

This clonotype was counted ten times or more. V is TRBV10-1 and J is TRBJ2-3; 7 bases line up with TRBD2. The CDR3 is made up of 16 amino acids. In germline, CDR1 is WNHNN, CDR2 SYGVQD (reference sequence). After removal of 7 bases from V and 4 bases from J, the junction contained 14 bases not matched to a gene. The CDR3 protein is CASILSGGGPADTQYF. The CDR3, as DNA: TGCGCCAGCATTCTATCGGGGGGAGGCCCCGCAGATACGCAGTATTTT.

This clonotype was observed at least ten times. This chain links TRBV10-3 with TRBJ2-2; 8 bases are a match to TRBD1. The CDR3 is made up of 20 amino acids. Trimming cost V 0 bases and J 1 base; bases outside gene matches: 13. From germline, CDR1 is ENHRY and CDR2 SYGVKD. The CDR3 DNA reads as TGTGCCATCAGTGAGTCTGGAACAGCATTCGGGACAGGGAACACCGGGGAGCTGTTTTTT. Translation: CAISESGTAFGTGNTGELFF.

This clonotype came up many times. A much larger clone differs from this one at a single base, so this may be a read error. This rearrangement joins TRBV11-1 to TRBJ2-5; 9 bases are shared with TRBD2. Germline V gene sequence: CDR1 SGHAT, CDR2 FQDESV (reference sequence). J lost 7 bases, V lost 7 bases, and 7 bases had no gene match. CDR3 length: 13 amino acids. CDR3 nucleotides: TGTGCCAGCACCGCGGGGGGGGAAGCGACCCAGTACTTC. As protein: CASTAGGEATQYF.

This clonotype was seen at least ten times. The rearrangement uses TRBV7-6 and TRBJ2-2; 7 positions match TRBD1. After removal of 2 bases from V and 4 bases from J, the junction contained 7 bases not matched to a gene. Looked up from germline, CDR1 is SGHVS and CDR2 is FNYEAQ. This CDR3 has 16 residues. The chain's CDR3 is CASSLPRGKATGELFF. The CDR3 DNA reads TGTGCCAGCAGCTTACCCAGGGGGAAGGCCACCGGGGAGCTGTTTTTT.

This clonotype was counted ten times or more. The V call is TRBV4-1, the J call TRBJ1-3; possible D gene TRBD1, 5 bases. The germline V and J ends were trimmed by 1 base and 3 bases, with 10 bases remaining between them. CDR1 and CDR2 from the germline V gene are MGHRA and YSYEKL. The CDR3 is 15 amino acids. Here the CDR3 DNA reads TGCGCCAGCAGCCAAGCCCCAGGGAGTGGAAACACCATATATTTT. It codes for CASSQAPGSGNTIYF.

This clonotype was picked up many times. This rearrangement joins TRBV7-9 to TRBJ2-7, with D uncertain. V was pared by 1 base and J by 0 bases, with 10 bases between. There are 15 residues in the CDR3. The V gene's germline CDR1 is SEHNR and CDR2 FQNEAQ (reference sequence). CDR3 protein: CASSLVGRNSYEQYF. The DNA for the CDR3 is TGTGCCAGCAGCTTAGTAGGCAGGAACTCCTACGAGCAGTACTTC.

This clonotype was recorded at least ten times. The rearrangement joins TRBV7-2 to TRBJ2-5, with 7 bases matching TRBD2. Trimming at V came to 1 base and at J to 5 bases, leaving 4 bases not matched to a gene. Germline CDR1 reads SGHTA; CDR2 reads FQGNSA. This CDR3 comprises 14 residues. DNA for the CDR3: TGTGCCAGCAGCTTAGGCGGGAGTCCGGAGACCCAGTACTTC. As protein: CASSLGGSPETQYF.

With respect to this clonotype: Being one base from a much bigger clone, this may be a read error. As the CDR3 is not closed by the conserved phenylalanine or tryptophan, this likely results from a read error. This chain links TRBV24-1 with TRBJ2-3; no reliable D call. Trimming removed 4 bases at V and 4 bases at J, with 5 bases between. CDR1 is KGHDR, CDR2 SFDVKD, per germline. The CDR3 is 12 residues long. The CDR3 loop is CATSEGSDTQYL. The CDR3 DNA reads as TGTGCCACCAGTGAAGGGTCAGATACGCAGTATCTT.

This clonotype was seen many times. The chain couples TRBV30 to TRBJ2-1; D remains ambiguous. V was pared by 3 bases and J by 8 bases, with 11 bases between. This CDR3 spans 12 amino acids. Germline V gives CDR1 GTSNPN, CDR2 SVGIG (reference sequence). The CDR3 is CAWRRVVHEQFF. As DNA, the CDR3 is TGTGCCTGGAGACGCGTAGTGCATGAGCAGTTCTTC.

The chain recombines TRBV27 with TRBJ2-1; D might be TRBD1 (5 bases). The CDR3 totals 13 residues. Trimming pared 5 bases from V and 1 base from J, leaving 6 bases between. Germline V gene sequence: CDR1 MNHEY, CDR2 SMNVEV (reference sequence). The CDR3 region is CASSRQSYNEQFF. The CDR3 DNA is TGTGCCAGCAGTAGACAGTCCTACAATGAGCAGTTCTTC.

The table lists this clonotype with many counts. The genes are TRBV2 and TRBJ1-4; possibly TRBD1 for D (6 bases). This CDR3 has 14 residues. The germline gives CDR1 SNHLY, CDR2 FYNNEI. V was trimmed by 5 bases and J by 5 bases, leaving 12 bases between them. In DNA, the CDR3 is TGTGCCAGCAGTCACAGGGACTCCAATGAAAAACTGTTTTTT. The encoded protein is CASSHRDSNEKLFF.

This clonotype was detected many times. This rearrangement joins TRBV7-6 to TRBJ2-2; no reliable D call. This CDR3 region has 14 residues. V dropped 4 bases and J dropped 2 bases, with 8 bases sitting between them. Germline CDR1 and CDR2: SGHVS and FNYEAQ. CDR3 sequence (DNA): TGTGCCAGCAGCTGGACCGAAAACACCGGGGAGCTGTTTTTT. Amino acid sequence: CASSWTENTGELFF. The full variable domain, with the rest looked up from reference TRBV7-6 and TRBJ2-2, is GAGVSQSPRYKVTKRGQDVALRCDPISGHVSLYWYRQALGQGPEFLTYFNYEAQQDKSGLPNDRFSAERPEGSISTLTIQRTEQRDSAMYRCASSWTENTGELFFGEGSRLTVL.

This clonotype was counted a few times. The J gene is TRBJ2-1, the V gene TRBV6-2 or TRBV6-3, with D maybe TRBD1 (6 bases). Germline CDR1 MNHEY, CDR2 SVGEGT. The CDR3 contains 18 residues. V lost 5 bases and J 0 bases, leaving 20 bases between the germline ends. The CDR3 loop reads CASSRPGQIRSSYNEQFF. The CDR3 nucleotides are TGTGCCAGCAGTAGACCCGGACAGATAAGAAGCTCCTACAATGAGCAGTTCTTC.

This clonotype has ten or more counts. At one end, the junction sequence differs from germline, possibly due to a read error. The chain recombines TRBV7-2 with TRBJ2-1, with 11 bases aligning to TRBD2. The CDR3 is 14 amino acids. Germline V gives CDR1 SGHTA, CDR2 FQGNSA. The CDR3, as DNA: TGTGCCAGCAGTTTAGCGGGGGGGCCGGTTGAGCAGTTCTTC. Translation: CASSLAGGPVEQFF.

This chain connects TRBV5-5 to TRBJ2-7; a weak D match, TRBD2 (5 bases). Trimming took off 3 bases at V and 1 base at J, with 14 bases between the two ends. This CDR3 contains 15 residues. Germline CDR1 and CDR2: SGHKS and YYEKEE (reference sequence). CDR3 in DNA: TGTGCCAGCAGCTGCAATGAGACTACGTCCTACGAGCAGTACTTC. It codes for CASSCNETTSYEQYF.

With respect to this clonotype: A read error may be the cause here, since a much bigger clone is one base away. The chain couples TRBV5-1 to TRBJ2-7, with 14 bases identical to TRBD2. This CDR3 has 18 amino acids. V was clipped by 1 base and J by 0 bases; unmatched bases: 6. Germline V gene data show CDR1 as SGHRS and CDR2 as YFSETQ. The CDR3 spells CASSLIAGLAGDSYEQYF. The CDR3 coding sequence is TGCGCCAGCAGCTTGATAGCGGGACTAGCGGGGGACTCCTACGAGCAGTACTTC.

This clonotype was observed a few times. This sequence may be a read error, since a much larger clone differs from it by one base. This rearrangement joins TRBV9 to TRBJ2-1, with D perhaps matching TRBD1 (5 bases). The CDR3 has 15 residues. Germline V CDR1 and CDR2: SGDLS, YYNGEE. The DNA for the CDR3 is TGTGCCAGCAGTGCTCAGGGAAACACCTACAATGAGCCGTTCTTC. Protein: CASSAQGNTYNEPFF.

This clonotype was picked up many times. DNA of the CDR3: TGTGCCAGCAGCTCACTTAACCGGCAGGGACCTAACTATGGCTACACCTTC. Translated: CASSSLNRQGPNYGYTF. This rearrangement joins TRBV11-2 to TRBJ1-2; tentative D call: TRBD1 (5 bases). Germline V gives CDR1 SGHAT, CDR2 FQNNGV. This CDR3 is 17 amino acids long. V was pared by 4 bases and J by 0 bases, with 18 bases between.